The clone carrying this TCR beta chain was counted a few times. The data were obtained in a study of OX40 agonist ivuxolimab in advanced cancers. For the study at large: With ivuxolimab, an agonistic anti-OX40 (CD134) antibody, patients were treated.

The CDR3 extends over 13 amino acids. The germline V gene has CDR1 SEHNR and CDR2 FQNEAQ (reference sequence). V gave up 4 bases and J gave up 8 bases; unmatched junction bases: 3. TCRdb's copy holds only in-frame clones and misses some; the assay was immunoSEQ multiplex PCR. The profile shows fewer than 75,000 clones, approximately 88% of them singletons. Source: CD4+ or CD8+ T cells sorted from blood, taken in a trial of the OX40 agonist ivuxolimab. This clonotype was sampled from an adult with an advanced solid tumor such as melanoma, head and neck, liver or kidney cancer. The chain employs TRBV7-9 and TRBJ2-3; 10 bases map to TRBD1. The CDR3: CASSWDRGFTQYF. Here the CDR3 DNA reads TGTGCCAGCAGCTGGGACAGGGGATTTACGCAGTATTTT.